This is a list of T cell receptor beta chains from one sample in a study of regulatory T cells in long-lasting Graves disease. One entry per CDR3 protein, called by TCRdb with MiXCR from the multiplex PCR reads. Seen here are hundreds of thousands of distinct CDR3 sequences, under 25% observed once, and the top ten hold about 7.8%. The input for sequencing was peripheral blood mononuclear cells (PBMCs), taken when the disease was refractory, from a patient treated with antithyroid drugs. These receptor sequences come from a female donor with Graves disease. Both conserved end residues are part of each CDR3. D genes are given only for firm matches. Only part of the rows carry a size: once, few, many, or a class if the clone is expanded.

abundance: NA; v_gene: TRBV20-1; j_gene: TRBJ1-1; d_gene: NA; CDR3nt: TGCAGTGCTAGGGGACACGGGGGCACTGAAGCTTTCTTT; CDR3aa: CSARGHGGTEAFF
abundance: many; v_gene: TRBV11-2; j_gene: TRBJ2-7; d_gene: TRBD2; CDR3nt: TGTGCCAGCAGCTTGCGACTAGCGGGAGGCCCTTTGCTCGAGCAGTACTTC; CDR3aa: CASSLRLAGGPLLEQYF
abundance: few; v_gene: TRBV9; j_gene: TRBJ1-1; d_gene: NA; CDR3nt: TGTGCCAGCAGCGTAGCCGGACCCTCGGGGAGCACTGAAGCTTTCTTT; CDR3aa: CASSVAGPSGSTEAFF
abundance: NA; v_gene: TRBV3-2; j_gene: TRBJ2-7; d_gene: NA; CDR3nt: TGTGCCAGCAGCCCCAGGACTAGCCACCACGAGCAGTACTTC; CDR3aa: CASSPRTSHHEQYF
abundance: NA; v_gene: TRBV12-3/TRBV12-4; j_gene: TRBJ1-1; d_gene: NA; CDR3nt: TGTGCCAGCAGTCCCCTTGGAGGCTCAGGGAACACTGAAGCTTTCTTT; CDR3aa: CASSPLGGSGNTEAFF
abundance: NA; v_gene: TRBV7-9; j_gene: TRBJ1-6; d_gene: NA; CDR3nt: TGTGCCAGCAGCTTAGGTTCAGGGGCTAATTCACCCCTCCACTTT; CDR3aa: CASSLGSGANSPLHF
abundance: NA; v_gene: TRBV11-3; j_gene: TRBJ2-1; d_gene: NA; CDR3nt: TGTGCCAGCAGCCGCAATGGGTACAATGAGCAGTTCTTC; CDR3aa: CASSRNGYNEQFF
abundance: few; v_gene: TRBV27; j_gene: TRBJ2-7; d_gene: TRBD2; CDR3nt: TGTGCCAGCAGTACGACTAGCGGGACTCTCTACGAGCAGTACTTC; CDR3aa: CASSTTSGTLYEQYF
abundance: many; v_gene: TRBV2; j_gene: TRBJ2-7; d_gene: NA; CDR3nt: TGTGCCAGCAGCCACTCTGGGGGAGGTCAGGCCTACGAGCAGTACTTC; CDR3aa: CASSHSGGGQAYEQYF
abundance: many; v_gene: TRBV12-3/TRBV12-4; j_gene: TRBJ2-5; d_gene: NA; CDR3nt: TGTGCCAGCTCCCGGAGGAGGGCCCAAGAGACCCAGTACTTC; CDR3aa: CASSRRRAQETQYF
abundance: NA; v_gene: TRBV5-1; j_gene: TRBJ1-2; d_gene: NA; CDR3nt: TGCGCCAGCAGCTTGGGGGGGGCTGACTATGGCTACACCTTC; CDR3aa: CASSLGGADYGYTF
abundance: NA; v_gene: TRBV4-3; j_gene: TRBJ2-2; d_gene: TRBD2; CDR3nt: TGCGCCAGCAGCCAAGGCGGGACTAGCGGGAACACCGGGGAGCTGTTTTTT; CDR3aa: CASSQGGTSGNTGELFF
abundance: many; v_gene: TRBV12-3/TRBV12-4; j_gene: TRBJ2-2; d_gene: TRBD2; CDR3nt: TGTGCCAGCAGTCCCTATAGCGGGAGCAGGGAGCTGTTTTTT; CDR3aa: CASSPYSGSRELFF
abundance: many; v_gene: TRBV28; j_gene: TRBJ2-7; d_gene: TRBD2; CDR3nt: TGTGCCAGCAGTCAACCGGGACTAGCGGGAGCTTACGAGCAGTACTTC; CDR3aa: CASSQPGLAGAYEQYF
abundance: many; v_gene: TRBV15; j_gene: TRBJ2-7; d_gene: NA; CDR3nt: TGTGCCACCAGCAGAGATGGAACGGTTTACGAGCAGTACTTC; CDR3aa: CATSRDGTVYEQYF
abundance: NA; v_gene: TRBV7-9; j_gene: TRBJ1-2; d_gene: TRBD1; CDR3nt: TGTGCCAGCAGCTTTGTGACAGGGAACTATGGCTACACCTTC; CDR3aa: CASSFVTGNYGYTF
abundance: NA; v_gene: TRBV30; j_gene: TRBJ2-5; d_gene: NA; CDR3nt: TGTGCCTGGAACCCAGTACGAGAGACCCAGTACTTC; CDR3aa: CAWNPVRETQYF
abundance: few; v_gene: TRBV7-9; j_gene: TRBJ2-1; d_gene: TRBD2; CDR3nt: TGTGCCAGCAGCTCCCCGCTAACTAGCGTCTCCTACAATGAGCAGTTCTTC; CDR3aa: CASSSPLTSVSYNEQFF
abundance: NA; v_gene: TRBV5-6; j_gene: TRBJ1-6; d_gene: NA; CDR3nt: TGTGCCAGCATCCCCAGGGTGGCCCTAAGCTCCTATAATTCACCCCTCCACTTT; CDR3aa: CASIPRVALSSYNSPLHF
abundance: few; v_gene: TRBV4-3; j_gene: TRBJ2-4; d_gene: NA; CDR3nt: TGCGCCAGCAGCCAAGAAGGGGCCTTAGGCATTCAGTACTTC; CDR3aa: CASSQEGALGIQYF
abundance: NA; v_gene: TRBV19; j_gene: TRBJ2-3; d_gene: NA; CDR3nt: TGTGCCAGTAGTATCGGCGTCCCCAGCACAGATACGCAGTATTTT; CDR3aa: CASSIGVPSTDTQYF
abundance: many; v_gene: TRBV6-1; j_gene: TRBJ1-2; d_gene: TRBD1; CDR3nt: TGTGCCAGCAGGGAAGGACAGGGGGCTGGAAGTGGCTACACCTTC; CDR3aa: CASREGQGAGSGYTF
abundance: few; v_gene: TRBV10-3; j_gene: TRBJ1-6; d_gene: NA; CDR3nt: TGTGCCATCAAGAGCACTGATAATTCACCCCTCCACTTT; CDR3aa: CAIKSTDNSPLHF
abundance: NA; v_gene: TRBV5-6; j_gene: TRBJ2-7; d_gene: NA; CDR3nt: TGTGCCAGCAGCTTGGGCGGGATGGTTACTTACGAGCAGTACTTC; CDR3aa: CASSLGGMVTYEQYF
abundance: many; v_gene: TRBV30; j_gene: TRBJ2-7; d_gene: TRBD2; CDR3nt: TGTGCCGGCGGGACTAGCGGGAACTACGAGCAGTACTTC; CDR3aa: CAGGTSGNYEQYF
abundance: many; v_gene: TRBV10-3; j_gene: TRBJ1-1; d_gene: NA; CDR3nt: TGTGCCATCAAAGCCAGATCGGACACTGAAGCTTTCTTT; CDR3aa: CAIKARSDTEAFF
abundance: few; v_gene: TRBV20-1; j_gene: TRBJ1-2; d_gene: NA; CDR3nt: TGCAGTGCTAGAGATCAATACGAAGACGGCTACACCTTC; CDR3aa: CSARDQYEDGYTF
abundance: many; v_gene: TRBV30; j_gene: TRBJ1-2; d_gene: NA; CDR3nt: TGTGCCTGGAGGGGCCTTGGCGGCTACACCTTC; CDR3aa: CAWRGLGGYTF
abundance: many; v_gene: TRBV6-1; j_gene: TRBJ1-6; d_gene: NA; CDR3nt: TGTGCCAGCACCGGACGGTTGAGCTCCTATAATTCACCCCTCCACTTT; CDR3aa: CASTGRLSSYNSPLHF
abundance: NA; v_gene: TRBV20-1; j_gene: TRBJ1-3; d_gene: NA; CDR3nt: TGCAGTGCTAGACCGTTCTCTGGAAATACCATATATTTT; CDR3aa: CSARPFSGNTIYF
abundance: many; v_gene: TRBV10-3; j_gene: TRBJ1-6; d_gene: NA; CDR3nt: TGTGCCATCAGTGCAGCGGGGGATCGGTTCGATTCACCCCTCCACTTT; CDR3aa: CAISAAGDRFDSPLHF
abundance: NA; v_gene: TRBV28; j_gene: TRBJ2-6; d_gene: NA; CDR3nt: TGTGCCAGCAGTGCCGGGACAAGCTCTGGGGCCAACGTCCTGACTTTC; CDR3aa: CASSAGTSSGANVLTF
abundance: many; v_gene: TRBV6-2/TRBV6-3; j_gene: TRBJ2-7; d_gene: TRBD1; CDR3nt: TGTGCCAGCAGTTCAGCGAGGAGGGGACAGGGAAGGGTCTACGAGCAGTACTTC; CDR3aa: CASSSARRGQGRVYEQYF
abundance: many; v_gene: TRBV28; j_gene: TRBJ2-2; d_gene: NA; CDR3nt: TGTGCCAGCAGTTTAACCTACACCGGGGAGCTGTTTTTT; CDR3aa: CASSLTYTGELFF
abundance: NA; v_gene: TRBV29-1; j_gene: TRBJ2-7; d_gene: TRBD1; CDR3nt: TGCAGCGCCAGGACAGGGGAATCAAGAATCTACGAGCAGTACTTC; CDR3aa: CSARTGESRIYEQYF
abundance: NA; v_gene: TRBV20-1; j_gene: TRBJ1-5; d_gene: NA; CDR3nt: TGCAGTTCTTCATGGTTAGGCAATCAGCCCCAGCATTTT; CDR3aa: CSSSWLGNQPQHF